Following are 18 T cell receptor beta chains from one sample sequenced in a study of cytomegalovirus exposure and HLA in healthy donors. The PCR used 60 Vbeta and 13 Jbeta primers. Sequencing used immunoSEQ multiplex PCR; TCRdb keeps in-frame clones, though not all of them. The sample has more than 150,000 clones, roughly 80% seen once. Sequenced material: PBMCs. The receptors shown here come from a man between 45 and 60 years old in good health and CMV-seronegative.

This clone was detected a few times. The chain has TRBV6-1 and TRBJ1-2; 7 bases fit TRBD1. Trimming removed 7 bases from V and 3 bases from J; junction bases left unmatched: 8. Germline V CDR1 and CDR2: MNHNS, SASEGT. This CDR3 is built from 14 residues. The CDR3 nucleotides read TGTGCCAGCACTCCGGGGGGGACAGACTATGGCTACACCTTC. Its translation: CASTPGGTDYGYTF.

This sequence joins TRBV7-2 and TRBJ2-2; 8 bases map to TRBD2. With V trimmed by 4 bases and J by 5 bases, 9 bases remained unmatched. The CDR3 has 16 residues. Germline values: CDR1 SGHTA, CDR2 FQGNSA. The CDR3 region has the DNA TGTGCCAGCAGCTGGAATCGGGGGGGCCTGACCGGGGAGCTGTTTTTT. This gives the protein CASSWNRGGLTGELFF.

The genes are TRBV7-4 and TRBJ2-4; D is ambiguous. The germline V gene has CDR1 SGHVT and CDR2 SQSDAQ. Trimming cost V 5 bases and J 0 bases, with 20 bases left between them. This CDR3 spans 18 amino acids. CDR3 in amino acids: CASSPAAQHKLAKNIQYF. DNA of the CDR3: TGTGCCAGCAGCCCCGCGGCGCAACATAAACTAGCCAAAAACATTCAGTACTTC.

The CDR3 here is CASSLGRGSSYEQYF. CDR3 DNA: TGTGCCAGCAGCTTAGGCCGCGGGAGCTCCTACGAGCAGTACTTC. The V and J genes are TRBV13 and TRBJ2-7; 7 bases agree with TRBD2. Germline CDR1 and CDR2: PRHDT and FYEKMQ (reference sequence). The CDR3 runs 15 residues. V was pared by 0 bases and J by 0 bases, with 2 bases of the junction left unmatched.

V and J are TRBV5-1 and TRBJ2-7, with 7 bases fitting TRBD1. The V and J ends lost 5 bases and 2 bases, in that order; junction bases with no gene match: 10. The germline V gene has CDR1 SGHRS and CDR2 YFSETQ. CDR3 length equals 15 residues. CDR3 nucleotide sequence: TGCGCCAGCAGGGCAGGACAGGAGCCACCCTACGAGCAGTACTTC. This codes for CASRAGQEPPYEQYF.

Turning to this clone: The junction departs from germline at one end; a sequencing error may be responsible. The chain recombines TRBV7-9 with TRBJ2-3, with unresolved D. Germline CDR1 reads SEHNR; CDR2 reads FQNEAQ (reference sequence). The CDR3 length is 13 residues. This CDR3 reads CSSSRASIDTQYF. The CDR3 DNA reads as TGTTCCAGCAGCCGCGCTTCAATAGATACGCAGTATTTT.

V usage is TRBV29-1 and J usage is TRBJ1-5; D is undetermined. Trimming shortened V by 4 bases and J by 7 bases, and 14 bases separated the two germline ends. The CDR3 runs 13 residues. CDR1 is SQVTM and CDR2 is ANQGSEA in the germline V gene. CDR3 DNA sequence: TGCAGCGTTGTGATAGGAGCTAAACAGCCCCAGCATTTT. It yields the protein CSVVIGAKQPQHF.

The CDR3 loop is CASAAGYGYTF. In DNA form, the CDR3 reads TGTGCCAGTGCGGCGGGCTATGGCTACACCTTC. This rearrangement joins TRBV19 to TRBJ1-2; D is unclear. This CDR3 contains 11 residues. V lost 8 bases, J lost 4 bases, and 8 bases lay in between. Germline CDR1 LNHDA, CDR2 SQIVND (reference sequence).

CDR3 nucleotides: TGTGCCAGCAGCCCCAGGTGGTCCTCCTCTGGAAACACCATATATTTT. Translating gives CASSPRWSSSGNTIYF. This rearrangement joins TRBV11-1 to TRBJ1-3; D call uncertain. Per the germline V gene, CDR1 is SGHAT and CDR2 is FQDESV (reference sequence). CDR3 length equals 16 residues. V was cut by 5 bases and J by 0 bases, with 14 bases left in between.

The rearrangement uses TRBV2 and TRBJ1-3, with a tentative D call TRBD1 (5 bases). Deletions cut 10 bases from V and 0 bases from J, with 13 bases between. CDR3 length equals 14 residues. Per germline, CDR1 SNHLY and CDR2 FYNNEI. The CDR3 reads CATAGGPSGNTIYF. The CDR3 nucleotides are TGTGCCACTGCCGGGGGTCCCTCTGGAAACACCATATATTTT.

This chain joins TRBV2 and TRBJ2-6; D unresolved. The CDR3 has 12 amino acids. Per the germline V gene, CDR1 is SNHLY and CDR2 is FYNNEI. Trimming stripped 9 bases from V and 0 bases from J, with 3 bases between. Written as DNA, the CDR3 is TGTGCCAGTAGCTCTGGGGCCAACGTCCTGACTTTC. It encodes CASSSGANVLTF.

The chain employs TRBV4-3 and TRBJ1-2; a possible D gene is TRBD1 (5 bases). Germline CDR1 reads LGHNA; CDR2 reads YSLEER. The V end was cut by 0 bases, the J end by 0 bases, with 11 bases between. The CDR3 is 16 amino acids. The CDR3 DNA is TGCGCCAGCAGCCAAGAGCCAGGGCGAGCTAACTATGGCTACACCTTC. Translating it yields CASSQEPGRANYGYTF.

The genes are TRBV7-2 and TRBJ1-2, with 7 bases matching TRBD1. There are 13 residues in the CDR3. Germline V gives CDR1 SGHTA, CDR2 FQGNSA. Trimming took 6 bases from V and 6 from J; bases not matched to a gene: 7. CDR3 bases: TGTGCCAGCAGACGCGACAGGGTCCATGGCTACACCTTC. It codes for CASRRDRVHGYTF.

V gene TRBV4-1 combines with J gene TRBJ1-5; perhaps TRBD1 as D (5 bases). The length of the CDR3 is 16 residues. With 0 bases removed from V and 7 bases from J, the gap between germline ends came to 16 bases. Looked up from germline, CDR1 is MGHRA and CDR2 is YSYEKL. CDR3 loop: CASSQEAGREHQPQHF. The CDR3 DNA reads TGCGCCAGCAGCCAAGAGGCGGGGCGGGAACACCAGCCCCAGCATTTT.

This clone was seen only once. The rearrangement links TRBV29-1 to TRBJ1-1; the D gene is possibly TRBD1 (5 bases). The CDR3 extends over 11 amino acids. V was pared by 6 bases and J by 4 bases, with 9 bases between. Per germline, CDR1 SQVTM and CDR2 ANQGSEA. The CDR3 here is CSVVTVTEAFF. CDR3 bases: TGCAGCGTGGTGACAGTCACTGAAGCTTTCTTT.

This clone was seen just once. The chain uses TRBV5-8 and TRBJ2-2, with D perhaps matching TRBD1 (5 bases). Trimming removed 4 bases from V and 6 bases from J, with 13 bases in between. The CDR3 sequence is 14 residues long. CDR1 is SGHTS, CDR2 YDEGEE, per germline. CDR3 sequence: CASSRQPRAGELFF. CDR3 in DNA: TGTGCCAGCAGCAGGCAACCCAGGGCCGGGGAGCTGTTTTTT.

V usage is TRBV11-3 and J usage is TRBJ2-2; 8 bases fit TRBD2. With 5 bases clipped from V and 3 bases from J, the junction kept 5 bases outside the gene matches. This CDR3 comprises 15 residues. CDR1 is SGHNT, CDR2 YENEEA, per germline. This CDR3 reads CASSPHSGDTGELFF. CDR3 coding DNA: TGTGCCAGCAGCCCTCATAGCGGGGACACCGGGGAGCTGTTTTTT.

V usage is TRBV6-6 and J usage is TRBJ1-1; D is perhaps TRBD1 (5 bases). The CDR3 is 14 residues long. Germline V lookup: CDR1 MNHNY, CDR2 SVGAGI (reference sequence). Trimming cost V 8 bases and J 3 bases, with 16 bases left between them. The CDR3 DNA sequence: TGTGCCAGCCGCCTCGGGGGGAGTGACACTGAAGCTTTCTTT. It codes for CASRLGGSDTEAFF.